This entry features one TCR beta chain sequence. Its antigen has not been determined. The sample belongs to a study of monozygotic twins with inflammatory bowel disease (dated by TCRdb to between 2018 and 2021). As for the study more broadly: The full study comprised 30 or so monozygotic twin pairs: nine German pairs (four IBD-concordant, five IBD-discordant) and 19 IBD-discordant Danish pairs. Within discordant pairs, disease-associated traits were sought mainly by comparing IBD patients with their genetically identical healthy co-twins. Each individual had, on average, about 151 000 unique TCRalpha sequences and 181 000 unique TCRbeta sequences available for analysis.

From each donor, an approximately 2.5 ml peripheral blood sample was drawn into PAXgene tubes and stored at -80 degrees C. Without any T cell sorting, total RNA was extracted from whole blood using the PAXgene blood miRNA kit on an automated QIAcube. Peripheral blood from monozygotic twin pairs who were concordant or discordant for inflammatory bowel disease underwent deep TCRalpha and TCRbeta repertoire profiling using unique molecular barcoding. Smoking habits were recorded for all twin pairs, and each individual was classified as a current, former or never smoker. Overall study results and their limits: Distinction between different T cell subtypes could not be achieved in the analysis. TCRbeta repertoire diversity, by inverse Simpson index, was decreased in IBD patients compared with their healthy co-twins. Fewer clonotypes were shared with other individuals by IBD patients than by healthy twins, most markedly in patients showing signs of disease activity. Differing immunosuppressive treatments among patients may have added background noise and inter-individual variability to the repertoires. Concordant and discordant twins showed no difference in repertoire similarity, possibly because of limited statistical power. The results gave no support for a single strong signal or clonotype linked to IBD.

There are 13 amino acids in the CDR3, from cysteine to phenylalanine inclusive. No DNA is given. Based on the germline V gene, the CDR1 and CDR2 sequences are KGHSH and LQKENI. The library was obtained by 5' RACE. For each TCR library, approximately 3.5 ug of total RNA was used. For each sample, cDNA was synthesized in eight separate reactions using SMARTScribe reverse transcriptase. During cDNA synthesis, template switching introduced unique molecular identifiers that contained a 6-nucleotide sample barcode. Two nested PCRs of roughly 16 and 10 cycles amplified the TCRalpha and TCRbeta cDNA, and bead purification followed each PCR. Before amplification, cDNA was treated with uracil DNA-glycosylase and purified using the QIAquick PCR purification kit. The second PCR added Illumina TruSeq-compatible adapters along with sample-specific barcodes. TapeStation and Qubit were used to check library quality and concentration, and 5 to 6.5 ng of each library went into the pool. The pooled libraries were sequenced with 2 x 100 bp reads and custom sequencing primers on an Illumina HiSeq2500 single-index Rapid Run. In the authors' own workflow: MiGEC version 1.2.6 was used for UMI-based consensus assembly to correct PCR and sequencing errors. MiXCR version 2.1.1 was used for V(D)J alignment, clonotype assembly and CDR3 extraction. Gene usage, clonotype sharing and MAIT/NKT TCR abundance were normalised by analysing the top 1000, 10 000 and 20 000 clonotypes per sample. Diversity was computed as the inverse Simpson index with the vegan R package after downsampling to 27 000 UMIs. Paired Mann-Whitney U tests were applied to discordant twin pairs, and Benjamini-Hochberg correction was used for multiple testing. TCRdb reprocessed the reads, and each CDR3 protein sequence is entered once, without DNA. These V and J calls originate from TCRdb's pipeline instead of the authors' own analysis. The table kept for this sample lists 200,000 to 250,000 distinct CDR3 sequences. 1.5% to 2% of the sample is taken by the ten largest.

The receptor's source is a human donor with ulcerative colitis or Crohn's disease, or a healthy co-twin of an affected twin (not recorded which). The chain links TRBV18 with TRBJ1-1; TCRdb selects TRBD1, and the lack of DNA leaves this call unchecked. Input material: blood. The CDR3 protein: CASSPTVNTEAFF.